Below are 27 T cell receptor beta chains sequenced from a single sample in a study of T-cell memory formation after mild COVID-19. One entry per CDR3 protein, called by TCRdb with MiXCR from the 5' RACE reads. Found here are a few hundred thousand distinct CDR3 sequences, over 7% of them singletons; the top ten hold 22%. The specimen was PBMCs or a T cell subset sorted from them (not recorded which). The receptor set was obtained from a young man who had mild COVID-19 (a few samples of this study predate the infection). Cell type and time point are not known.

Many counts were recorded for this clonotype. The V and J genes are TRBV7-9 and TRBJ1-5; 8 nucleotides line up with TRBD1. The V gene's germline CDR1 is SEHNR and CDR2 FQNEAQ (reference sequence). CDR3 length: 15 amino acids. With 5 bases clipped from V and 4 bases from J, the junction kept 7 bases outside the gene matches. This CDR3 reads CASSRTTGANQPQHF. CDR3 in DNA: TGTGCCAGCAGCCGAACGACAGGGGCGAATCAGCCCCAGCATTTT.

This clonotype was seen repeatedly, ten times or more. The V and J genes are TRBV5-1 and TRBJ1-1; D is unclear. The CDR3 loop spans 14 amino acids. With 3 bases removed from V and 4 bases from J, the gap between germline ends came to 13 bases. Germline V CDR1 and CDR2: SGHRS, YFSETQ. CDR3 in DNA: TGCGCCAGCAGCTGGCTACCCGCTGCCACTGAAGCTTTCTTT. Protein product: CASSWLPAATEAFF. The variable domain in full, with the rest retrieved from reference TRBV5-1 and TRBJ1-1, is KAGVTQTPRYLIKTRGQQVTLSCSPISGHRSVSWYQQTPGQGLQFLFEYFSETQRNKGNFPGRFSGRQFSNSRSEMNVSTLELGDSALYLCASSWLPAATEAFFGQGTRLTVV.

This clonotype was seen only a few times. The genes are TRBV15 and TRBJ2-7, with 9 bases matching TRBD1. From germline, CDR1 is LNHNV and CDR2 YYDKDF (reference sequence). The ends lost 5 bases at V and 1 base at J; junction bases unmatched: 9. This CDR3 spans 16 amino acids. The CDR3: CATSSSGTGISYEQYF. CDR3 nucleotide sequence: TGTGCCACCAGCTCGTCCGGGACAGGGATTTCCTACGAGCAGTACTTC.

This clonotype was found a few times. The chain couples TRBV5-1 to TRBJ1-1; 12 bases match TRBD1. The CDR3 contains 16 residues. The germline gives CDR1 SGHRS, CDR2 YFSETQ. V gave up 0 bases and J gave up 11 bases; unmatched junction bases: 11. In DNA, the CDR3 is TGCGCCAGCAGCTTGGGGGGACAGGGGGCCCAAGTCTCGGCTTTCTTT. It codes for CASSLGGQGAQVSAFF.

V gene TRBV18 combines with J gene TRBJ1-1; the D is unclear. The CDR3 runs to 13 residues. Per the germline V gene, CDR1 is KGHSH and CDR2 is LQKENI. The V gene lost 2 bases and the J gene lost 7 bases, with 11 bases spanning the gap. CDR3 amino acids: CASSPGLSIEAFF. DNA for the CDR3: TGTGCCAGCTCACCAGGATTGAGCATTGAAGCTTTCTTT.

This chain uses TRBV5-1 with TRBJ2-3; the D call may be TRBD1 or TRBD2 (5 bases each). The CDR3 is 15 residues long. With 0 bases removed from V and 5 bases from J, the gap between germline ends came to 13 bases. Per germline, CDR1 SGHRS and CDR2 YFSETQ. CDR3 in DNA: TGCGCCAGCAGCTTGGGGGACCCAGGAAGAGATACGCAGTATTTT. Amino acid sequence: CASSLGDPGRDTQYF.

The chain has TRBV7-6 and TRBJ2-7; TRBD1 aligns across 9 bases. J was trimmed by 2 bases and V by 4 bases; bases with no gene match: 6. Germline V gives CDR1 SGHVS, CDR2 FNYEAQ. The CDR3 is made up of 15 amino acids. CDR3 sequence: CASSYPRTGAYEQYF. CDR3 bases: TGTGCCAGCAGCTACCCCCGGACAGGGGCCTACGAGCAGTACTTC. The whole variable domain, remainder taken from reference TRBV7-6 and TRBJ2-7, is GAGVSQSPRYKVTKRGQDVALRCDPISGHVSLYWYRQALGQGPEFLTYFNYEAQQDKSGLPNDRFSAERPEGSISTLTIQRTEQRDSAMYRCASSYPRTGAYEQYFGPGTRLTVT.

This clonotype was seen a handful of times. The chain recombines TRBV6-1 with TRBJ2-3, with D perhaps TRBD1 (5 bases). This CDR3 contains 14 residues. CDR1 is MNHNS, CDR2 SASEGT, per germline. V shed 4 bases and J shed 6 bases, with 14 bases lying between them. In DNA form, the CDR3 reads TGTGCCAGCAGTGCCCTCAGGGTTTACGATACGCAGTATTTT. It yields the protein CASSALRVYDTQYF.

Only a few counts were recorded for this clonotype. The rearrangement joins TRBV6-5 to TRBJ2-5, with D possibly being TRBD1 (6 bases). Trimming cost V 2 bases and J 2 bases, with 18 bases left between them. The V gene's germline CDR1 is MNHEY and CDR2 SVGAGI. CDR3 size: 17 residues. CDR3 protein: CASSYRGSGGSQETQYF. CDR3 nucleotide sequence: TGTGCCAGCAGTTACAGGGGGAGTGGTGGCAGTCAAGAGACCCAGTACTTC.

This clonotype was found a few times. This rearrangement joins TRBV6-6 to TRBJ1-3; 8 bases are a match to TRBD1. V shed 6 bases, J shed 4 bases, and the junction held 5 bases outside the gene matches. Germline CDR1 is MNHNY and CDR2 is SVGAGI (reference sequence). The CDR3 sequence is 14 residues long. The CDR3 spells CASRRTGTGNTIYF. The CDR3 region has the DNA TGTGCCAGCAGAAGGACAGGGACAGGAAACACCATATATTTT.

This clonotype occurred many times. This chain connects TRBV28 to TRBJ1-2, with D uncertain. This CDR3 comprises 15 residues. CDR1 and CDR2 from the germline V gene are MDHEN and SYDVKM. V lost 3 bases to trimming and J lost 8 bases, with 19 bases between them. Written as DNA, the CDR3 is TGTGCCAGCAGTTTGATCCCCGGTCCGAGTGGCGGCTACACCTTC. It is translated as CASSLIPGPSGGYTF.

This clonotype was found a few times. The chain is built from TRBV6-2 or TRBV6-3 and TRBJ2-1, with D hard to call. Germline loops: CDR1 MNHEY, CDR2 SVGEGT. CDR3 size: 12 residues. V lost 2 bases and J 9 bases, leaving 8 bases between the germline ends. CDR3 nucleotides: TGTGCCAGCAGTTACCACGGCGGTGAGCAGTTCTTC. It codes for CASSYHGGEQFF.

The sample holds a few counts of this clonotype. The rearrangement joins TRBV28 to TRBJ2-7; D remains ambiguous. Germline CDR1 MDHEN, CDR2 SYDVKM. This CDR3 has 13 residues. The V and J ends lost 2 bases and 6 bases respectively, with 11 bases between them. CDR3 amino acids: CASSLRWKREQYV. The CDR3 DNA follows: TGTGCCAGCAGTTTAAGGTGGAAACGCGAGCAGTACGTC.

This clonotype was detected a few times. The chain has TRBV7-6 and TRBJ1-1, with D maybe TRBD1 (5 bases). CDR1 is SGHVS and CDR2 is FNYEAQ in the germline V gene. Trimming pared 7 bases from V and 3 bases from J, leaving 27 bases between. This CDR3 comprises 18 residues. CDR3 nucleotides: TGTGCCAGCACCCCCCCGCTCCCTGCAGGGCGGGTCCACACTGAAGCTTTCTTT. Its protein is CASTPPLPAGRVHTEAFF.

This clonotype appeared a few times. The chain is built from TRBV6-5 and TRBJ2-7; D possibly matches TRBD1 or TRBD2 (6 bases each). Germline loops: CDR1 MNHEY, CDR2 SVGAGI. Deletions cut 8 bases from V and 0 bases from J, with 11 bases between. This CDR3 comprises 13 residues. The CDR3 protein is CASRGTYSYEQYF. The DNA for the CDR3 is TGTGCCAGCCGGGGGACATACTCCTACGAGCAGTACTTC.

This clonotype was seen only a few times. The chain joins TRBV30 to TRBJ1-5; D is uncertain. The V and J ends lost 2 bases and 5 bases respectively, with 10 bases between them. Germline values: CDR1 GTSNPN, CDR2 SVGIG (reference sequence). The CDR3 length is 13 residues. CDR3 nucleotides: TGTGCCTGGAGTATACGGACCGATCAGCCCCAGCATTTT. This translates into CAWSIRTDQPQHF.

This clonotype was picked up many times. The J gene is TRBJ2-5, the V gene TRBV20-1, with TRBD2 identical over 12 bases. Germline loops: CDR1 DFQATT, CDR2 SNEGSKA (reference sequence). CDR3 length: 15 amino acids. Germline trimming cut 6 bases from V and 4 bases from J; bases unmatched to any gene: 9. Here the CDR3 DNA reads TGCAGTGCCCGACCCGTACTAGCGGGGGGAGAGACCCAGTACTTC. It translates to CSARPVLAGGETQYF.

This clonotype has only a few counts. The chain employs TRBV27 and TRBJ1-2, with 8 bases identical to TRBD1. The germline CDR1 and CDR2 sequences are MNHEY and SMNVEV (reference sequence). The CDR3 covers 12 residues. The J segment lost 8 bases and the V segment lost 6 bases, leaving 5 bases of the junction unmatched. Here the CDR3 reads CASSTTGDGYTF. Written as DNA, the CDR3 is TGTGCCAGCAGCACGACAGGGGACGGCTACACCTTC.

This clonotype was seen a single time. V usage is TRBV24-1 and J usage is TRBJ2-2; the match to TRBD1 covers 12 bases. Germline lookup yields CDR1 KGHDR and CDR2 SFDVKD. The CDR3 has 21 amino acids. V was pared by 4 bases and J by 1 base, with 15 bases of the junction left unmatched. Here the CDR3 reads CATSDHGTGGARGRNTGELFF. In nucleotides, the CDR3 is TGTGCCACCAGTGACCACGGGACAGGGGGCGCAAGGGGGAGGAACACCGGGGAGCTGTTTTTT.

The chain recombines TRBV7-9 with TRBJ1-4; weak D call: TRBD1 (5 bases). This CDR3 has 15 amino acids. Germline CDR1 is SEHNR and CDR2 is FQNEAQ (reference sequence). Trimming took off 2 bases at V and 6 bases at J, with 13 bases between the two ends. The CDR3 nucleotides read TGTGCCAGCAGCTTACTAAGTGGGACCCATGAAAAACTGTTTTTT. Translated, it gives CASSLLSGTHEKLFF.

The table lists this clonotype with a few counts. The chain has TRBV4-3 and TRBJ2-2, with D uncertain. This CDR3 has 14 residues. V dropped 1 base and J dropped 5 bases, with 8 bases sitting between them. Looked up from germline, CDR1 is LGHNA and CDR2 is YSLEER. In nucleotides, the CDR3 is TGCGCCAGCAGCCAAGTGGTGGGGACCGGGGAGCTGTTTTTT. It yields the protein CASSQVVGTGELFF.

This clonotype has just a few counts. The chain couples TRBV20-1 to TRBJ2-7, with TRBD2 as a possible D gene (5 bases). Germline V gives CDR1 DFQATT, CDR2 SNEGSKA (reference sequence). This CDR3 comprises 14 residues. Trimming shortened V by 3 bases and J by 2 bases, and 14 bases separated the two germline ends. CDR3 residues: CSARGSGSTYEQYF. The CDR3, as DNA: TGCAGTGCTAGGGGGTCGGGATCTACCTACGAGCAGTACTTC.

V and J are TRBV7-2 and TRBJ2-3, with TRBD1 matching over 7 bases. J gave up 1 base and V 5 bases, and 6 bases lay outside the gene matches. CDR3 length: 15 amino acids. Germline V lookup: CDR1 SGHTA, CDR2 FQGNSA. CDR3 loop: CASSPAQGGTDTQYF. The CDR3 nucleotides read TGTGCCAGCAGCCCGGCGCAGGGGGGCACAGATACGCAGTATTTT.

Only a few counts were recorded for this clonotype. The V gene is TRBV7-8, the J gene TRBJ2-3, with D unclear. Between the trimmed V and J ends, which lost 4 bases and 0 bases, there was a span of 20 bases. The CDR3 has 18 residues. Germline CDR1 is SGHVS and CDR2 is FQNEAQ. CDR3 coding DNA: TGTGCCAGCAGCTCCCGACGAGTGACATATTCTAGCACAGATACGCAGTATTTT. Protein product: CASSSRRVTYSSTDTQYF.

This clonotype was recorded a few times. This may come from a read error, since a much larger clone is one base off. V gene TRBV7-2 combines with J gene TRBJ2-5; 8 bases align to TRBD1. The germline V gene has CDR1 SGHTA and CDR2 FQGNSA. This CDR3 is 13 amino acids long. V lost 6 bases and J lost 3; bases outside the gene matches: 3. The CDR3 DNA sequence: TGTGCCAGCAGTTCACAGGGGGAAGAGACCCAGTACTTC. This sequence encodes CASSSQGEETQYF.

This clonotype was seen many times. This chain joins TRBV2 and TRBJ2-3; TRBD2 is a possible D gene (6 bases). CDR1 and CDR2 (germline): SNHLY, FYNNEI. Trimming took 4 bases from V and 0 from J, leaving 11 bases between them. The CDR3 runs 15 residues. DNA for the CDR3: TGTGCCAGCAGTGCCCGAGCGGGTAGCACAGATACGCAGTATTTT. Protein sequence: CASSARAGSTDTQYF.

This clonotype has ten or more counts. The V call is TRBV5-8, the J call TRBJ2-5; no definite D call. This CDR3 comprises 12 residues. Germline assignment: CDR1 SGHTS and CDR2 YDEGEE. The V and J ends lost 3 bases and 2 bases respectively, with 5 bases between them. The CDR3 coding sequence is TGTGCCAGCAGCTCTGGGCAAGAGACCCAGTACTTC. Translating gives CASSSGQETQYF.